A selection of T cell receptor beta chains follows, all from one sample in a study of graft-versus-host responses after intestinal transplantation. These TCRs are of unknown antigen specificity. The data were produced by immunoSEQ multiplex PCR, yet TCRdb's version contains in-frame clones alone and is incomplete. Here the sample spans approximately 85,000 clones, around 93% being singletons. This material consisted of unstimulated CD8+ T cells sorted from spleen or lymph node cells, taken before transplant. The receptors were gathered from a human donor who was the organ donor for an intestinal transplant. The CDR3 runs from the conserved cysteine through the conserved F or W. The order of the fields is V gene, clone size, J gene, CDR3 protein. Clone size is given for some rows only: seen once, a few or many times, or a class if the clone is expanded.

>TRBV5-1|-|TRBJ1-1
CASSLAPENTEAFF
>TRBV9|-|TRBJ2-7
CASSVQTGAYEQYF
>TRBV21-1|-|TRBJ2-2
CASSPREANYTGELFF
>TRBV27|once|TRBJ2-1
CASKPTGLSFSSYNEQFF
>TRBV12-5|-|TRBJ2-1
CASGPRGGSYNEQFF
>TRBV12-2|-|TRBJ2-3
CASAEITDTQYF
>TRBV6-1|-|TRBJ2-5
CASSEEGLAGGEETQYF
>TRBV19|-|TRBJ2-2
CASSIGGSTGELFF
>TRBV5-4|-|TRBJ1-2
CASSYGQGDGYTF
>TRBV4-1|-|TRBJ2-7
CASSQSSGVGYEQYF
>TRBV6-1|once|TRBJ2-7
CASSGDEFSYEQYF
>TRBV6-5|-|TRBJ1-6
CASSPTGDYNSPLHF
>TRBV5-1|-|TRBJ2-5
CASSLGPSQETQYF
>TRBV10-1|-|TRBJ1-2
CASSRAVGSRKTYGYTF
>TRBV6-1|few|TRBJ2-7
CASSEPPGQGAEEQYF
>TRBV29-1|-|TRBJ2-7
CSVLAPYGEQYF
>TRBV2|-|TRBJ2-1
CASRGTSGRRSYNEQFF
>TRBV5-4|-|TRBJ2-7
CASSVGGPSYEQYF
>TRBV4-1|-|TRBJ1-6
CASSQDSGAVYDSPLHF
>TRBV4-1|-|TRBJ2-1
CASSSVGQGLYNEQFF
>TRBV6-5|-|TRBJ1-2
CALDGYTF
>TRBV19|-|TRBJ1-4
CASTRTSGNEKLFF
>TRBV27|-|-
CASHSQEPGTSGSVYEQYF
>TRBV18|-|TRBJ1-1
CASSPFVGAKAFF
>TRBV13|-|TRBJ1-2
CASSLWPGGDYGYTF
>TRBV29-1|-|TRBJ2-1
CSAAPVREFDNEQFF
>TRBV19|-|TRBJ2-1
CASSIEGGRHNEQFF
>TRBV4-1|-|TRBJ1-5
CATRDRTPSNQPQHF
>TRBV2|-|TRBJ1-2
CASSEAPGQAYGYTF